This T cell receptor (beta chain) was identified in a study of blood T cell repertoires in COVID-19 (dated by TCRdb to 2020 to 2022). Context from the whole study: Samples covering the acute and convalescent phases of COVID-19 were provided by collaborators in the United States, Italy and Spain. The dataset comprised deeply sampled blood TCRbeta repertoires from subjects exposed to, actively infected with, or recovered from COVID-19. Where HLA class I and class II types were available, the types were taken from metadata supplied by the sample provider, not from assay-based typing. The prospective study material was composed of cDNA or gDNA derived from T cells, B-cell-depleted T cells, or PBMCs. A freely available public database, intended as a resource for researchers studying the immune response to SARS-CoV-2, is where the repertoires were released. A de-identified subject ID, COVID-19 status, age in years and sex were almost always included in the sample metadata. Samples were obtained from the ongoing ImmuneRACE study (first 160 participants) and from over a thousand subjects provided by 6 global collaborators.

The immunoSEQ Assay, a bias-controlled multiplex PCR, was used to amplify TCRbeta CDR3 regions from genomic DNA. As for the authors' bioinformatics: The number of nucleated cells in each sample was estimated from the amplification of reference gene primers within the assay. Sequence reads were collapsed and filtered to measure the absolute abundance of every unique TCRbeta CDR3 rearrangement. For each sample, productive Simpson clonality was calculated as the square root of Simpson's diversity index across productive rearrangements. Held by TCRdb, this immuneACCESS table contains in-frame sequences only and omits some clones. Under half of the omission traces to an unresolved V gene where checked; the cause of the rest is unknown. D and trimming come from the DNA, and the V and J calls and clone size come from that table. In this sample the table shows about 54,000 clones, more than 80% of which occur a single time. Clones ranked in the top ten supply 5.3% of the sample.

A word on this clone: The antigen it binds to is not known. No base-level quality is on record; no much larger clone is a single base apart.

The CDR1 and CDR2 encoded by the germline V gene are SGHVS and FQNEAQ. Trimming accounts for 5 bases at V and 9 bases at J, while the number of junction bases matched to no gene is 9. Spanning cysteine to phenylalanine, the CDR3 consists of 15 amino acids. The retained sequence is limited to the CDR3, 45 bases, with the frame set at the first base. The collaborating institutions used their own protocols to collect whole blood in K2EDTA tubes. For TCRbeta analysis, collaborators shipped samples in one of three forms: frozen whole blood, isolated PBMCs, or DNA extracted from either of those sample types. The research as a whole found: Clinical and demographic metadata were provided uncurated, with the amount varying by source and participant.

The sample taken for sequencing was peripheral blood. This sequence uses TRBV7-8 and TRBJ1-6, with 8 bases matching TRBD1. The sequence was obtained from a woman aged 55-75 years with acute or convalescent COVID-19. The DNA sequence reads TGTGCCAGCAGCAGAGGACAGGGCCTGGGTTCACCCCTCCACTTT. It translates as CASSRGQGLGSPLHF.